Included here is one T cell receptor beta chain sequence, with context. The data originate from a study of glioma-infiltrating T cells after dendritic cell vaccination. The V gene lost 3 bases and the J gene lost 9 bases, with 15 bases spanning the gap. The germline CDR1 and CDR2 sequences are GTSNPN and SVGIG (reference sequence). CDR3 length: 14 residues. The time point denotes: after dendritic cell vaccination, including at tumor progression/relapse. Assay used: immunoSEQ multiplex PCR; TCRdb lists only in-frame clones, some missing. The table lists approximately 50,000 clones, roughly 90% of them singletons, with around 5% in the top ten.

Sequencing used blood, obtained after dendritic cell vaccination. The TCR originated in a human donor with glioblastoma. The chain uses TRBV30 and TRBJ1-6; no clear D gene. CDR3 residues: CAWRGEGWGSPLHF. CDR3 nucleotide sequence: TGTGCCTGGAGAGGTGAGGGATGGGGTTCACCCCTCCACTTT.